The T cell receptor (beta chain) described here comes from a study of T-cell memory formation after mild COVID-19. TCRdb re-called the 5' RACE reads with MiXCR, one entry per CDR3 protein. The sample carries under 550,000 distinct CDR3 sequences, about 20% recorded once. Trimming cost V 2 bases and J 5 bases, with 15 bases left between them. The CDR3 loop spans 15 amino acids. Germline CDR1 reads SGHTA; CDR2 reads FQGNSA. This clonotype was found a few times. Its antigen is unidentified. Notes on the study in general: Cross-reactive memory appears to have joined, as suggested by some responding clones showing up in pre-infection memory. CD4+ contracting clones were found mainly in CM and EM, and CD8+ ones in EMRA.

This receptor was identified in a man younger than 35 who had mild COVID-19 (a few samples of this study predate the infection). Cell type and time point are not known. V is TRBV7-2 and J is TRBJ2-5; D is undetermined. The sequenced sample consisted of PBMCs or a T cell subset sorted from them (not recorded which). The CDR3 nucleotides read TGTGCCAGCAGCTTATTTCTCCTGGGGTGGGAGACCCAGTACTTC. Its translation is CASSLFLLGWETQYF.